A selection of T cell receptor beta chains follows, all from one sample in a study of blood T cells in healthy people across ages. TCRdb re-called the 5' RACE reads with MiXCR, one entry per CDR3 protein. The sample carries around 690,000 distinct CDR3 sequences, under 65% recorded once. Sequencing was carried out using blood. Receptors were obtained from a man in his 60s in good health. CDR3s include the opening cysteine and the closing phenylalanine or tryptophan. A D gene is named only where the DNA matches it firmly. Clone sizes are given selectively: once, few, many, or a class where the clone is expanded.

cdr3_aa cdr3_nt v_call cdr3_length j_call clone_size d_call
CASSLVRTGDIQVKETQYF TGCGCCAGCAGCTTGGTTAGGACAGGGGATATCCAAGTAAAAGAGACCCAGTACTTC TRBV5-1 19 TRBJ2-5 - TRBD1
CASSWVPGQHTEAFF TGCGCCAGCAGCTGGGTTCCGGGACAACACACTGAAGCTTTCTTT TRBV5-1 15 TRBJ1-1 - -
CASSSTRDRGYEQYF TGTGCCAGCAGTTCAACCCGGGACAGGGGGTACGAGCAGTACTTC TRBV6-2/TRBV6-3 15 TRBJ2-7 - TRBD1
CASSRQGLQTQYF TGCGCCAGCAGCCGACAGGGTTTGCAGACCCAGTACTTC TRBV4-1 13 TRBJ2-5 few TRBD1
CASSLVGTGPTDTQYF TGCGCCAGCAGCTTGGTGGGGACAGGACCCACAGATACGCAGTATTTT TRBV5-1 16 TRBJ2-3 - TRBD1
CASSPGGTAGERALHF TGTGCCAGCTCACCAGGTGGGACCGCAGGGGAAAGAGCCCTCCACTTT TRBV18 16 TRBJ1-6 few -
CASSSGQGSEKLFF TGTGCCAGCAGTTCGGGACAGGGGTCTGAAAAACTGTTTTTT TRBV28 14 TRBJ1-4 few TRBD1
CASSQDSSGGFNEQFF TGTGCCAGCAGCCAAGACAGCAGCGGGGGGTTCAATGAGCAGTTCTTC TRBV3-1 16 TRBJ2-1 few TRBD2
CASSRPDTGETQYF TGTGCCAGCAGCCGCCCCGACACCGGAGAGACCCAGTACTTC TRBV5-5 14 TRBJ2-5 few -
CSVEVGQGVSEAFF TGCAGCGTTGAAGTTGGTCAGGGGGTTTCTGAAGCTTTCTTT TRBV29-1 14 TRBJ1-1 - TRBD1
CASSLAQYGELFF TGTGCCAGCAGCTTAGCCCAGTACGGGGAGCTGTTTTTT TRBV11-2 13 TRBJ2-2 few -
CASSEGSRDEKLFF TGTGCCAGCAGTGAAGGCAGTAGGGATGAAAAACTGTTTTTT TRBV6-1 14 TRBJ1-4 few -
CSALRIQLAKNIQYF TGCAGTGCCTTACGAATACAATTAGCCAAAAACATTCAGTACTTC TRBV20-1 15 TRBJ2-4 many -
CSARGMGGVSYNEQFF TGCAGTGCTAGAGGGATGGGGGGGGTCTCCTACAATGAGCAGTTCTTC TRBV20-1 16 TRBJ2-1 once TRBD2
CASSDINRFYQETQYF TGTGCCAGCAGCGATATAAACAGGTTCTACCAAGAGACCCAGTACTTC TRBV3-1 16 TRBJ2-5 few -
CASSNRGQGMQYF TGTGCCAGCAGCAACCGGGGACAGGGTATGCAGTATTTT TRBV7-2 13 TRBJ2-3 few TRBD1
CASSLYRASTYGQYF TGTGCCAGCAGCCTCTACCGAGCGAGTACCTACGGGCAGTACTTC TRBV7-9 15 TRBJ2-7 - -
CASRGVSETQYF TGTGCCAGCAGAGGGGTTTCAGAGACCCAGTACTTC TRBV2 12 TRBJ2-5 few -
CASSLLLAGPYEQYF TGTGCCAGCAGCTTACTTCTAGCGGGGCCTTACGAGCAGTACTTC TRBV7-2 15 TRBJ2-7 - TRBD2
CSAGEGSGANVLTF TGCAGTGCAGGGGAGGGCTCTGGGGCCAACGTCCTGACTTTC TRBV20-1 14 TRBJ2-6 few TRBD2
CSAPDRVGSNQPQHF TGCAGTGCCCCAGACAGGGTCGGTAGCAATCAGCCCCAGCATTTT TRBV20-1 15 TRBJ1-5 - TRBD1
CANSQDNVPGNEQFF TGTGCCAACAGCCAAGATAACGTGCCAGGGAATGAGCAGTTCTTC TRBV4-1 15 TRBJ2-1 - -
CASSLEAVRDEQFF TGCGCCAGCAGCTTGGAGGCAGTCAGGGATGAGCAGTTCTTC TRBV5-1 14 TRBJ2-1 - -
CASSPRGTITDTQYF TGTGCCAGCAGCCCTCGAGGGACCATCACAGATACGCAGTATTTT TRBV27 15 TRBJ2-3 - -
CASSTSGGVVNEQFF TGTGCCAGCAGCACTAGCGGGGGGGTAGTAAATGAGCAGTTCTTC TRBV7-2 15 TRBJ2-1 few TRBD2
CASSLNAPGGGSPLHF TGCGCCAGCAGCTTGAACGCCCCAGGAGGCGGTTCACCCCTCCACTTT TRBV5-1 16 TRBJ1-6 - -
CASTLTGPSGANVLTF TGTGCCAGCACCCTGACAGGTCCCTCTGGGGCCAACGTCCTGACTTTC TRBV28 16 TRBJ2-6 - -
CASSLSGQTDQPQHF TGCGCCAGCAGCCTATCGGGACAGACCGATCAGCCCCAGCATTTT TRBV4-1 15 TRBJ1-5 - TRBD1
CASSFMEQYF TGTGCCAGCAGTTTTATGGAGCAGTACTTC TRBV27 10 TRBJ2-7 - -
CASRGLAGLAGQETQYF TGTGCCAGCAGAGGACTCGCGGGACTAGCGGGTCAAGAGACCCAGTACTTC TRBV12-3/TRBV12-4 17 TRBJ2-5 few TRBD2
CASSSLRAGVSYEQYF TGTGCCAGCAGTTCCCTTCGAGCGGGGGTTAGCTACGAGCAGTACTTC TRBV6-2/TRBV6-3 16 TRBJ2-7 - TRBD2
CASSLQVWANVLTF TGTGCCAGCAGTTTACAGGTCTGGGCCAACGTCCTGACTTTC TRBV28 14 TRBJ2-6 - -
CASSLGGSNQPQHF TGTGCCAGCAGCTTAGGGGGTAGCAATCAGCCCCAGCATTTT TRBV5-1 14 TRBJ1-5 many -
CSAPRGGGGFEYGYTF TGCAGTGCCCCAAGGGGGGGGGGAGGCTTTGAGTATGGCTACACCTTC TRBV20-1 16 TRBJ1-2 - -
CASSERDRAYEQYF TGCGCCAGCAGTGAGAGGGACAGGGCCTACGAGCAGTACTTC TRBV10-1 14 TRBJ2-7 few TRBD1
CASSLWGGGVAYEQYF TGTGCCAGCAGTTTATGGGGCGGGGGGGTCGCCTACGAGCAGTACTTC TRBV12-3/TRBV12-4 16 TRBJ2-7 - TRBD2
CASSLDRSTYEQYF TGTGCCAGCAGCCTCGACAGGTCAACCTACGAGCAGTACTTC TRBV6-1 14 TRBJ2-7 once -
CASSGQAYQPQHF TGTGCCAGCAGTGGTCAGGCTTATCAGCCCCAGCATTTT TRBV25-1 13 TRBJ1-5 once -
CSAPLLPRGDTQYF TGCAGTGCCCCTCTTCTGCCGCGGGGGGATACGCAGTATTTT TRBV20-1 14 TRBJ2-3 - TRBD2
CASSQGHESPLHF TGTGCCAGCAGCCAAGGACACGAATCACCCCTCCACTTT TRBV3-1 13 TRBJ1-6 few -
CASTPGTATEAFF TGCGCCAGCACCCCCGGGACAGCCACTGAAGCTTTCTTT TRBV5-1 13 TRBJ1-1 few TRBD1
CASMAFRQGGDTEAFF TGCGCCAGCATGGCTTTTCGACAGGGCGGGGACACTGAAGCTTTCTTT TRBV5-1 16 TRBJ1-1 - TRBD1
CATSGGSSYNEQFF TGTGCCACCTCCGGTGGGAGTTCCTACAATGAGCAGTTCTTC TRBV6-6 14 TRBJ2-1 - -
CASRDLGLAKADTQYF TGTGCCAGCAGGGATCTGGGACTAGCGAAGGCAGATACGCAGTATTTT TRBV27 16 TRBJ2-3 few TRBD2
CASRALAGGRNEQFF TGTGCCAGCAGGGCCTTAGCGGGGGGACGGAATGAGCAGTTCTTC TRBV2 15 TRBJ2-1 - TRBD2
CASSLAGGGSSETQYF TGCGCCAGCAGCTTAGCAGGGGGCGGGTCGTCGGAGACCCAGTACTTC TRBV5-1 16 TRBJ2-5 - TRBD1
CASNLRGAYNEQFF TGTGCCAGCAATCTGCGGGGGGCCTACAATGAGCAGTTCTTC TRBV28 14 TRBJ2-1 - TRBD2
CSANKGLAMLGQETQYF TGCAGTGCTAATAAGGGACTAGCGATGTTGGGGCAAGAGACCCAGTACTTC TRBV20-1 17 TRBJ2-5 - TRBD2
CASSPLGTSGGRGTQYF TGTGCCAGCTCACCACTTGGGACTAGCGGGGGGCGCGGTACGCAGTATTTT TRBV18 17 TRBJ2-3 - TRBD2
CASSLGTFTDTQYF TGTGCCAGCAGCCTCGGGACCTTCACAGATACGCAGTATTTT TRBV7-2 14 TRBJ2-3 few -
CASSQSGLNTEAFF TGTGCCAGCAGCCAATCTGGGCTGAACACTGAAGCTTTCTTT TRBV16 14 TRBJ1-1 - -
CASSQEGGVRIYEQYF TGCGCCAGCAGCCAAGAAGGGGGGGTTCGGATTTACGAGCAGTACTTC TRBV4-1 16 TRBJ2-7 few -
CASSLIRTGYTF TGTGCCAGCAGCTTAATCCGGACGGGCTACACCTTC TRBV7-2 12 TRBJ1-2 - -
CASSSTTGRGYGYTF TGTGCCAGCAGCTCTACGACAGGGCGAGGGTACGGCTACACCTTC TRBV7-2 15 TRBJ1-2 - TRBD1
CSASTGLEGESGQPQHF TGCAGTGCTAGCACTGGGTTGGAGGGTGAGTCGGGGCAGCCCCAGCATTTT TRBV20-1 17 TRBJ1-5 - -